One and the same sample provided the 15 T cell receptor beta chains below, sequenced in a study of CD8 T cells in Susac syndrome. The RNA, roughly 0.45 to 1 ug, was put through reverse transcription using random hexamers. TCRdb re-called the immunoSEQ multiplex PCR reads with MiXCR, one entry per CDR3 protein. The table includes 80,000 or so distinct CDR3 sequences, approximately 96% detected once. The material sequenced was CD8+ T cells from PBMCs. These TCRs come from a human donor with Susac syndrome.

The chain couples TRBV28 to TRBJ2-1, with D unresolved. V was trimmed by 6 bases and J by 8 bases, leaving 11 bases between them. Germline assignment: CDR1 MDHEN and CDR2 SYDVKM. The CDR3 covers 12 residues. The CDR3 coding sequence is TGTGCCAGCAGCCAACAGTGGGATGAGCAGTTCTTC. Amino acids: CASSQQWDEQFF.

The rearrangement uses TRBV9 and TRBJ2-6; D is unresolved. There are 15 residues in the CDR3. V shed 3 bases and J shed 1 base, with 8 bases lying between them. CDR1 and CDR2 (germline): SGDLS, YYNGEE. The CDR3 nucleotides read TGTGCCAGCAGCGGGACCGGATCTGGGGCCAACGTCCTGACTTTC. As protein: CASSGTGSGANVLTF.

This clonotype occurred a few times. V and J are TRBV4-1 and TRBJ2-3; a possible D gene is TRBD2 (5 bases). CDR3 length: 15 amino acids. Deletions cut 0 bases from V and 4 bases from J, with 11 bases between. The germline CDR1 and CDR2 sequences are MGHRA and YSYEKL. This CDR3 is CASSQDGLEADTQYF. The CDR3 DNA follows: TGCGCCAGCAGCCAAGATGGACTCGAGGCAGATACGCAGTATTTT.

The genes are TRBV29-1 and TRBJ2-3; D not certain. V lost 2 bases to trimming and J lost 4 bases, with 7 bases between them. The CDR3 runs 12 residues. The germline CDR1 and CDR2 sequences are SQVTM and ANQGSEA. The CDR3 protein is CSVETLADTQYF. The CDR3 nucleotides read TGCAGCGTTGAAACTCTCGCAGATACGCAGTATTTT.

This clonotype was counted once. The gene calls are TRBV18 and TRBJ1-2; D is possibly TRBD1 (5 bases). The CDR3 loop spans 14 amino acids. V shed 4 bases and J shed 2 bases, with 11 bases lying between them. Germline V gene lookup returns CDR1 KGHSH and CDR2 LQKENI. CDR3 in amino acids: CASSLHRLNYGYTF. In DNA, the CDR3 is TGTGCCAGCTCACTCCACAGGTTGAACTATGGCTACACCTTC.

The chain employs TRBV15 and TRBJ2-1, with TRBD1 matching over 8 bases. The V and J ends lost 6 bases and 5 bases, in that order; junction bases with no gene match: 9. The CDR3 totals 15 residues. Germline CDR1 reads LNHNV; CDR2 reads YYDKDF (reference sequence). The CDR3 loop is CATSLARTGNNEQFF. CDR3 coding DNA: TGTGCCACCAGTTTAGCGAGGACAGGGAACAATGAGCAGTTCTTC.

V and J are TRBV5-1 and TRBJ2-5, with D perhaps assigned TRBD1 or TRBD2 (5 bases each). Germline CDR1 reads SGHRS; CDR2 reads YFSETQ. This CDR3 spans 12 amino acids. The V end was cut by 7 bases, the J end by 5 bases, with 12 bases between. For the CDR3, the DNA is TGCGCCAGCGGTTCCGGGACCGAGACCCAGTACTTC. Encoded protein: CASGSGTETQYF.

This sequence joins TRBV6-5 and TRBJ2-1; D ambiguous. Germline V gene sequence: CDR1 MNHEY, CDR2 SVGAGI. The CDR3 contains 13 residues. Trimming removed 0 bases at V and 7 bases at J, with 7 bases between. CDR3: CASSYSNPNEQFF. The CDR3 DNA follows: TGTGCCAGCAGTTACTCGAATCCGAATGAGCAGTTCTTC.

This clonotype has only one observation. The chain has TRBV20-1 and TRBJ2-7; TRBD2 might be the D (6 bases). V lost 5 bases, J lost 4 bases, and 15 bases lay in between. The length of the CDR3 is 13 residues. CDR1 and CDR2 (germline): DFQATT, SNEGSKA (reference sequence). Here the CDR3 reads CSALSRAGYEQYV. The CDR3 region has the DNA TGCAGTGCTCTTTCCCGTGCGGGGTACGAGCAGTACGTC.

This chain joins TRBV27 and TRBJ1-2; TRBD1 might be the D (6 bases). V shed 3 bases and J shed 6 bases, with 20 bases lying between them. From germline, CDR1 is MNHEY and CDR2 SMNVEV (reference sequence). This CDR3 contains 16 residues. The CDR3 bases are TGTGCCAGCAGTTTGGGCCAGGGGCCAGGTGGGAATGGCTACACCTTC. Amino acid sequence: CASSLGQGPGGNGYTF.

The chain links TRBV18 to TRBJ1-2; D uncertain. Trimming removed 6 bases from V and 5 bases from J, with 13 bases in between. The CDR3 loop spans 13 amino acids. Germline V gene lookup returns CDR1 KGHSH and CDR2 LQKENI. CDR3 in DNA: TGTGCCAGCTCCCCAGTGCAGTCTTATGGCTACACCTTC. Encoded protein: CASSPVQSYGYTF.

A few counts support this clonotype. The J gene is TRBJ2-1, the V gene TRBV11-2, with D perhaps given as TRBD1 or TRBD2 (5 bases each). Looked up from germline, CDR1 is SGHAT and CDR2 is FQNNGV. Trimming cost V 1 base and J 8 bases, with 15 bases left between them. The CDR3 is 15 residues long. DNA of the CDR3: TGTGCCAGCAGCTTAGGCCCGGCCGGGACCCATGAGCAGTTCTTC. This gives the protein CASSLGPAGTHEQFF.

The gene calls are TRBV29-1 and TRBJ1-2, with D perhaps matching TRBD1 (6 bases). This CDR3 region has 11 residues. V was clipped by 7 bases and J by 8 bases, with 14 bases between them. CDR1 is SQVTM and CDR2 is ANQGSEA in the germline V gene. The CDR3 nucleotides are TGCAGCGCCCTAGGGGGGAAGGGCTACACCTTC. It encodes CSALGGKGYTF.

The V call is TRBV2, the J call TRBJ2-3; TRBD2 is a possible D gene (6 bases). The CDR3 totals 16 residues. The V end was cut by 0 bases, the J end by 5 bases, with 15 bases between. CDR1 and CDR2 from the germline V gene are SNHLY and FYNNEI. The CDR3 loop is CASSEALGGERDTQYF. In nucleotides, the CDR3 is TGTGCCAGCAGTGAAGCACTGGGGGGAGAAAGAGATACGCAGTATTTT.

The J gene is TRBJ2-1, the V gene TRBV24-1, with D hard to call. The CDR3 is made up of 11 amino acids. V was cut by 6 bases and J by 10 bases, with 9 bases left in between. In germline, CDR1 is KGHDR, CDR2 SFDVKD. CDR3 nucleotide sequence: TGTGCCACCAGTCTCAGTACCGAGCAGTTCTTC. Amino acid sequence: CATSLSTEQFF.